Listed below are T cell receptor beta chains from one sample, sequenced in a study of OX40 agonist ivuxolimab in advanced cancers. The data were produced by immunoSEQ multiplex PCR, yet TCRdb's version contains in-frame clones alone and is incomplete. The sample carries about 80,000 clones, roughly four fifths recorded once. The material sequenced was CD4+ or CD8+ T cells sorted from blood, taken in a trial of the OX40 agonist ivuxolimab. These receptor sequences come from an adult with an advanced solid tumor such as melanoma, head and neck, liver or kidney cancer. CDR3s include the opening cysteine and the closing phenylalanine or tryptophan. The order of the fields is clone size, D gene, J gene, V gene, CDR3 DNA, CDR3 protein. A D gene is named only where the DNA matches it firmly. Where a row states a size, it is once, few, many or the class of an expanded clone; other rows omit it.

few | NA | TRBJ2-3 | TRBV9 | TGTGCCAGCAGCGTATTGCTCCCAACAGATACGCAGTATTTT | CASSVLLPTDTQYF
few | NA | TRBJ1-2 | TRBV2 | TGTGCCAGCGGGCAGGACTATGGCTACACCTTC | CASGQDYGYTF
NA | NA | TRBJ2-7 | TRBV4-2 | TGTGCCAGCAGCCACCCGGGGGATGGGGACGAGCAGTACTTC | CASSHPGDGDEQYF
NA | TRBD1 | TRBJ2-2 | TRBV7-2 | TGTGCCAGCAGCTTAGTCCCAGGGGGCAGGTCGGCCGGGGAGCTGTTTTTT | CASSLVPGGRSAGELFF
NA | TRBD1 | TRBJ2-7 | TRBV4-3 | TGCGCCAGCAGCCAAGATCACAGGGGCTCCTACGAGCAGTACTTC | CASSQDHRGSYEQYF
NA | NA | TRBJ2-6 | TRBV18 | TGTGCCAGCTCACCGCGACAGGCTTCTGGGGCCAACGTCCTGACTTTC | CASSPRQASGANVLTF
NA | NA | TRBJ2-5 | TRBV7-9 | TGTGCCAGCTCCCCTCCGATCGTACAAGAGACCCAGTACTTC | CASSPPIVQETQYF
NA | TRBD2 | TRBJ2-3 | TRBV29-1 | TGCAGCGTTGCGGCGGGGGGCATGGCAGATACGCAGTATTTT | CSVAAGGMADTQYF
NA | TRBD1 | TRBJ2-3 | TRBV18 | TGTGCCAGCTCACCAAACCGACAGGGCTCCAGCACAGATACGCAGTATTTT | CASSPNRQGSSTDTQYF
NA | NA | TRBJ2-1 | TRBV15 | TGTGCCACCAGCAGAGAGAGAAAGGGCGTCTACAATGAGCAGTTCTTC | CATSRERKGVYNEQFF
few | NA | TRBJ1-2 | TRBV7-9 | TGTGCCAGCAGGCCCGGGACTCTAGGTGGCTACACCTTC | CASRPGTLGGYTF
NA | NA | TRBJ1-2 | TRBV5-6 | TGTGCCAGCAGCCCAGGACAGAACTATGGCTACACCTTC | CASSPGQNYGYTF
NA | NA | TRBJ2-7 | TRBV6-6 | TGTGCCAGCAGTCCTAGACAGTCCTACGAGCAGTACTTC | CASSPRQSYEQYF
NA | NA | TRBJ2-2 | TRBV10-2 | TGCGCCAGCAGTTTGGAGGGGATGAGCACCGGGGAGCTGTTTTTT | CASSLEGMSTGELFF
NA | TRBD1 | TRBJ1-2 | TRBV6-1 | TGTGCCAGCAGAATGGGACAGGGGGACGGCTACACCTTC | CASRMGQGDGYTF
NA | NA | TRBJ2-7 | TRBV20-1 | TGCAGTCCTCAGGGTCTCTACGAGCAGTACTTC | CSPQGLYEQYF
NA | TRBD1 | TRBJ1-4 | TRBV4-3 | TGCGCCAGCAGCCATACAGGGGAGGGGGAAAAACTGTTTTTT | CASSHTGEGEKLFF
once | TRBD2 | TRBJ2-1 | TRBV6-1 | TGTGCCAGCAGTTCACTAGCGGGAGGATACAATGAGCAGTTCTTC | CASSSLAGGYNEQFF
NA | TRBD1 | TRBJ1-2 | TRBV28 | TGTGCCAGCAGGGAACAAGGACAGGGGAGCTATGGCTACACCTTC | CASREQGQGSYGYTF
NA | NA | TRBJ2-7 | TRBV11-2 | TGTGCCAGCAGCTTGGACGGGCGCCCCTACGAGCAGTACTTC | CASSLDGRPYEQYF
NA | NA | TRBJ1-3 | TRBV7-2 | TGTGCCAGCAGCTTAGGGGGGCAAAACTTTGGAAACACCATATATTTT | CASSLGGQNFGNTIYF
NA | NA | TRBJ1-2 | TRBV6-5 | TGTGCCAGCAGCTCCCAGGGGTTTAATGGCTACACCTTC | CASSSQGFNGYTF
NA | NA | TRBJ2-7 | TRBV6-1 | TGTGCCACCTACAGGGGGGGCGAGCAGTACTTC | CATYRGGEQYF
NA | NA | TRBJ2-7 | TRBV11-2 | TGTGCCAGCAGCTTAGATTGGGGTGAGGGACCAGACTCCTACGAGCAGTACTTC | CASSLDWGEGPDSYEQYF
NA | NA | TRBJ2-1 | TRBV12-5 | TGTGCTAGTGCCGGGAAGGTTGCTCATGAGCAGTTCTTC | CASAGKVAHEQFF
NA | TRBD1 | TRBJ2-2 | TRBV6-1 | TGTGCCAGCAGTGCAAACAGGGGAGCCGGGGAGCTGTTTTTT | CASSANRGAGELFF
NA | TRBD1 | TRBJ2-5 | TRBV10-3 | TGTGCCATCAGTGAGGGGACAGCTGGAGAGACCCAGTACTTC | CAISEGTAGETQYF
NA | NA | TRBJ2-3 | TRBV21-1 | TGTGCCAGCAGCAGACCTGAGGGACTTGTCGCCACAGATACGCAGTATTTT | CASSRPEGLVATDTQYF
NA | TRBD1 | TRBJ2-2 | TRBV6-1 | TGTGCCAGCAGTGGAGGGACAGGCGGAACCGCGAACACCGGGGAGCTGTTTTTT | CASSGGTGGTANTGELFF
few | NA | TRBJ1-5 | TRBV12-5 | TGTGCTAGTGCCCTGGACAATCAGCCCCAGCATTTT | CASALDNQPQHF
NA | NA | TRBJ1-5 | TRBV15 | TGTGCCACCAGCAGGGGGGGCCTTATCCCCCGTTATAGCAATCAGCCCCAGCATTTT | CATSRGGLIPRYSNQPQHF
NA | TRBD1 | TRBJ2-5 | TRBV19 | TGTGCCAGTAGTCCCGGACAGGGCGAGACCCAGTACTTC | CASSPGQGETQYF
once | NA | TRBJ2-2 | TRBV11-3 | TGTGCCAGCAGCCTTTACCCCGAGAATACCGGGGAGCTGTTTTTT | CASSLYPENTGELFF
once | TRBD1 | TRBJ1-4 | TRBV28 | TGTGCCAGCAGTTCCCACGGGACAGGGAATGAAAAACTGTTTTTT | CASSSHGTGNEKLFF
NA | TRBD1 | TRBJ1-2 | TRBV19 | TGTGCCAGTAGTATAGCCCAGACAGGGGACTATGGCTACACCTTC | CASSIAQTGDYGYTF
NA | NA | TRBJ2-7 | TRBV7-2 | TGTGCCAGCAGCTTAGAAGGCTTCTACGAGCAGTACTTC | CASSLEGFYEQYF
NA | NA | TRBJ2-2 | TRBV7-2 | TGTGCCAGCAGCCGCGGGGGCAGCGGGACCGGGGAGCTGTTTTTT | CASSRGGSGTGELFF
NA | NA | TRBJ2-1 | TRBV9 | TGTGCCAGCAGTTTGAGCTCCTACAATGAGCAGTTCTTC | CASSLSSYNEQFF
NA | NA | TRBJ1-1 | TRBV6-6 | TGTGCCAGCACCCTAGTGGGACACCTGATAACAGCTTTCTTT | CASTLVGHLITAFF
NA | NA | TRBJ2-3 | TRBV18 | TGTGCCAGCTCACCATTCTCAGATACGCAGTATTTT | CASSPFSDTQYF
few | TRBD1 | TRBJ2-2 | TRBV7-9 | TGTGCCAGTACTTGGACAGGCCTCGGGGAGCTGTTTTTT | CASTWTGLGELFF